This is a list of T cell receptor beta chains from one sample in a study of radiation and T cells in renal cell carcinoma. Produced via immunoSEQ multiplex PCR; TCRdb's table is partial and in-frame only. The sample consists of around 140,000 clones, approximately 90% of them appearing once. The specimen was blood, collected from a patient whose treatment included radiotherapy and nephrectomy. These receptor sequences come from a woman between 65 and 79 years old with renal cell carcinoma. CDR3s leave out the opening cysteine and the closing phenylalanine or tryptophan. The order of the fields is CDR3 length, V gene, CDR3 protein.

11,TRBV25-1,ASSESGVETQY
10,TRBV12-5,ASGGQDNGYT
10,TRBV28,ASSLTPSPLH
12,TRBV19,ASSMFGVGEKLF
13,TRBV7-2,ASSLLAGGPYEQY
13,TRBV7-2,ASSLRTAENEKLF
14,TRBV7-3,ASSLLGQPNTGELF
12,TRBV6-1,ASSELTDNSPLH
14,TRBV30,AWSVEFGQGGSPLH
11,TRBV18,ASSSQGNQPQH
12,TRBV18,ASSPGGGNQPQH
13,TRBV6-5,ASSYGGRGRKTQY
12,TRBV5-3,ARSFGDRGNEQY
14,TRBV25-1,ASSEWWDGPNEKLF
10,TRBV5-1,ASSHFGETQY
15,TRBV7-8,ASSLARGVTMNTEAF
11,TRBV5-6,ASTLGVYGVQY
14,TRBV6-5,ASSYGVASGEGEQF
12,TRBV11-3,ASSLPQANTEAF
13,TRBV9,ASSPRGSSYNEQF
14,TRBV5-3,ASTEHSGAGTGELF
11,TRBV6-4,ASSDSIGNGYT
13,TRBV5-4,ASSFRGLDTGELF
12,TRBV7-9,ASSLGDGPYEQY
11,TRBV18,ASSLGTYTEAF
12,TRBV6-6,ASGLGRRNTEAF
13,TRBV27,ASSSLRDNTDTQY
13,TRBV6-6,ASSYSTGGTGELF
16,TRBV12-1,ASSEPTGKPSCNYGYT
13,TRBV7-6,ASSLGAGANEKLF
12,TRBV7-9,ASSLVWSQETQY
13,TRBV7-9,ASSFSISGTDTQY
14,TRBV30,AWSGAWDSRTDTQY
14,TRBV27,ASSLHRGTGLGEQY
12,TRBV7-9,ASSPGLAGGEQY
11,TRBV9,ASSTGTPYEQY
13,TRBV11-1,ASSLDRSSNTEAF
12,TRBV6-6,ASSTRDPFSSLH
10,TRBV28,ASSLRRVESF
12,TRBV19,ASSPSTNTGELF
13,TRBV6-5,ASSYSMGAGREQY
13,TRBV6-1,ASTPSGTNTGELF
13,TRBV30,AWSVGGAGGYEQY
11,TRBV30,AWSLLVGNEQF
13,TRBV14,ASSPRGTANTEAF
13,TRBV7-3,ASSLTPGIGDTQY
13,TRBV7-9,ASSFLEVGTDTQY
14,TRBV7-9,ASSLGVAEGRDTQY
11,TRBV5-1,ASSAETGYGYT
14,TRBV6-1,ASSESLAGGRETQY
11,TRBV30,AGTGGFRETQY
13,TRBV19,ASSPPFVTSQPQH
13,TRBV11-1,ASSLEGGFNTEAF
9,TRBV29-1,SVEKTYGYT
11,TRBV19,ASSGGGGSPLH
12,TRBV5-1,ASSLPTGAGELF